The rows below give T cell receptor beta chains drawn from one sample of a study of shared clonotypes between healthy human individuals. Assay used: immunoSEQ multiplex PCR; TCRdb lists only in-frame clones, some missing. Here the sample spans around 2.3 million clones, nearly 97% being singletons. Sequencing input: naive CD4+ T cells sorted from blood. Source of these receptors: a young man in good health. The CDR3 runs from the conserved cysteine through the conserved F or W. Part of the rows lack a size; the others show once, few, many or a class for expanded clones.

>TRBV5-1|.|TRBJ2-7
CASSSPGQSPSYEQYF
>TRBV30|.|TRBJ1-5
CAWSVGQFNQPQHF
>TRBV30|once|TRBJ2-3
CAYLLAGGTDTQYF
>TRBV7-9|.|TRBJ2-7
CASSDTDRRYYEQYF
>TRBV10-3|.|TRBJ2-1
CAISVLYPGTGGKDEQFF
>TRBV6-1|.|TRBJ1-1
CASKGRVMNTEAFF
>TRBV27|.|TRBJ2-7
CASSPHGPLYEQYF
>TRBV6-1|.|TRBJ2-1
CASSVQQGGQFF
>TRBV5-1|.|TRBJ2-3
CASSLGGESTDTQYF
>TRBV4-1|.|TRBJ1-6
CASSQDQGIYNSPLHF
>TRBV18|.|TRBJ2-7
CASSQSSAAYEQYF
>TRBV28|.|TRBJ2-2
CASTMRGELFF
>TRBV14|few|TRBJ1-6
CASSSWGPKALHF
>TRBV19|once|TRBJ2-2
CASSISGVWTGELFF
>TRBV9|.|TRBJ2-5
CASSVDQGEWETQYF
>TRBV2|.|TRBJ1-2
CASDRSNYGYTF
>TRBV18|.|TRBJ1-6
CASSANYEDRDGSPLHF
>TRBV7-2|.|TRBJ2-5
CASSLGAGGWETQYF
>TRBV9|once|TRBJ2-2
CASSPRLASAGELFF
>TRBV7-2|.|TRBJ2-7
CASSLDRGNSYEQYF
>TRBV6-1|once|TRBJ2-2
CASSSGTDLTGELFF
>TRBV29-1|.|TRBJ2-1
CSAGWASGGDEQFF
>TRBV28|.|TRBJ1-1
CASSGGGAAEAFF
>TRBV10-3|.|TRBJ2-3
CAISGGPDDTQYF
>TRBV4-3|.|TRBJ1-2
CASSQDIGVRGDGYTF
>TRBV6-5|.|TRBJ1-6
CASSSPYNSPLHF
>TRBV5-1|once|TRBJ1-6
CASSLEGTVRENSPLHF
>TRBV5-6|.|TRBJ2-7
CASSPTGTAYEQYF
>TRBV6-1|.|TRBJ2-3
CASSPPTRGDTQYF
>TRBV25-1|.|TRBJ2-4
CASRQGGGNLGKNIQYF
>TRBV11-2|.|TRBJ1-1
CASSFRVGTEAFF
>TRBV10-3|.|TRBJ2-3
CAISGTSGRTMETDTQYF
>TRBV5-6|.|TRBJ1-6
CASSRAGITNSPLHF
>TRBV10-3|.|TRBJ2-7
CAITKGGDDKAYEQYF